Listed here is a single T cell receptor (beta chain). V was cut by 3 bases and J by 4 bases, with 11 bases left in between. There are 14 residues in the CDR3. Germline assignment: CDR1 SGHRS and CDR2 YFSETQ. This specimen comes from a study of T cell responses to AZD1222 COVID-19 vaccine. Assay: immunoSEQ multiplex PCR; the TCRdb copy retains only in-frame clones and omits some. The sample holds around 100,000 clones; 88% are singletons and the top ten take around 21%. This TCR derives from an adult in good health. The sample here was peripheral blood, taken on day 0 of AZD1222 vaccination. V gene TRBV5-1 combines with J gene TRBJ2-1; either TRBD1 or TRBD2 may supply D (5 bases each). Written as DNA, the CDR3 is TGCGCCAGCAGCTGGGGCGGCGGGTACAATGAGCAGTTCTTC. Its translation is CASSWGGGYNEQFF.